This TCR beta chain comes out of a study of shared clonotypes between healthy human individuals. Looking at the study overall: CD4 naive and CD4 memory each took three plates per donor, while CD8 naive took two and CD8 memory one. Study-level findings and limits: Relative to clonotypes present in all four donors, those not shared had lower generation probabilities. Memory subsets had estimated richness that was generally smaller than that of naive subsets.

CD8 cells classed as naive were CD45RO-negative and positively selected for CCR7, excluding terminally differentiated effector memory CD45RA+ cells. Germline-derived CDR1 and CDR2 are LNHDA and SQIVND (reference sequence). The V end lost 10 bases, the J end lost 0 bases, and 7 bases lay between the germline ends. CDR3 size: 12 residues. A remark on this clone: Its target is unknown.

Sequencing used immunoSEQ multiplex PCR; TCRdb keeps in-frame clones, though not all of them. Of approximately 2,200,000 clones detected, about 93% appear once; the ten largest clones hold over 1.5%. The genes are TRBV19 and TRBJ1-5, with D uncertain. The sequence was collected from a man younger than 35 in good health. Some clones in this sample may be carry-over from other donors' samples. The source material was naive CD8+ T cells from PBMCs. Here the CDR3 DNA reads TGTGCCATCAAGTATAGCAATCAGCCCCAGCATTTT. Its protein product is CAIKYSNQPQHF.